This TCR beta chain was captured by sequencing in a study of T cell changes during pregnancy in multiple sclerosis. The data were produced by immunoSEQ multiplex PCR, yet TCRdb's version contains in-frame clones alone and is incomplete. The sample holds tens of thousands of clones, roughly 94% seen once. CDR1 is SGHDT and CDR2 is YYEEEE in the germline V gene. The CDR3 sequence is 15 residues long. The junction had 6 bases not matched to a gene; V was cut back by 1 base and J by 5 bases. The sequence derives from a female donor with multiple sclerosis, enrolled in a pregnancy study. The chain uses TRBV5-6 and TRBJ2-3, with 8 bases fitting TRBD2. Sequenced material: CD4+ T cells from peripheral blood mononuclear cells, taken in the second trimester of pregnancy. CDR3 nucleotide sequence: TGTGCCAGCAGCTTGACCGGGACTAGAGGAGATACGCAGTATTTT. Its translation: CASSLTGTRGDTQYF.